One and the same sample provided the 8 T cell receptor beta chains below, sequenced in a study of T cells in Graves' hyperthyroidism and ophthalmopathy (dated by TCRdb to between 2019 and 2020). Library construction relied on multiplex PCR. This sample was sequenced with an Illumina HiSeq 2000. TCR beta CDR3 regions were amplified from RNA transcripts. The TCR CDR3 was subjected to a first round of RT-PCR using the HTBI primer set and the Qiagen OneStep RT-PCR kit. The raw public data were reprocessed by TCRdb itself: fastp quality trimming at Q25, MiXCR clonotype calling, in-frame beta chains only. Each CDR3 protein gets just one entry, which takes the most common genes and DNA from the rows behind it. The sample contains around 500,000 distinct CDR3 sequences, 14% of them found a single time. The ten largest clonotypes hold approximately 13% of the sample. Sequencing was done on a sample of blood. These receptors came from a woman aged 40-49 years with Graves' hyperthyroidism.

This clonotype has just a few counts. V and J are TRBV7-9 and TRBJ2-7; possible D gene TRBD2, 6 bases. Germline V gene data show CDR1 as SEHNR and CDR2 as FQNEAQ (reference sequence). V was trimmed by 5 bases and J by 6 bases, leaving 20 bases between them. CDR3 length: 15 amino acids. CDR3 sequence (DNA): TGTGCCAGCAGCCGCGGGGACTCCATGGGCTCCGAGCAGTACTTC. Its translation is CASSRGDSMGSEQYF.

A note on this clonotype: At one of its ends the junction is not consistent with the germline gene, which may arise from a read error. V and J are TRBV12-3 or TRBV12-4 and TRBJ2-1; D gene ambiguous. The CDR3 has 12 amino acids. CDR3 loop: CASGFPPRRMFF. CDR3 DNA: TGTGCCAGCGGTTTTCCTCCTAGACGAATGTTCTTC.

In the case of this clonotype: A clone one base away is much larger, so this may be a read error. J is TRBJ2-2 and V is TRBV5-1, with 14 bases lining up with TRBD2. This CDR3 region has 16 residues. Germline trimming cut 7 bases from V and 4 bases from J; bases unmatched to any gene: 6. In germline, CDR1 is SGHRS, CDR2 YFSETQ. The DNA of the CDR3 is TGCGCCAGCTGCGACGGGACTAGCGGGAGCACCGGGGAGCTGTTTTTT. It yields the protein CASCDGTSGSTGELFF.

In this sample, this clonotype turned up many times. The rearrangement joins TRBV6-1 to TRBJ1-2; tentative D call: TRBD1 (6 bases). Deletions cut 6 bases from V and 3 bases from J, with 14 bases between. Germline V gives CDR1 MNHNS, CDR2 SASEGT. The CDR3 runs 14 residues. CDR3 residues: CASSHDRSDYGYTF. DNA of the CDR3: TGTGCCAGCAGCCACGACAGGTCCGACTATGGCTACACCTTC.

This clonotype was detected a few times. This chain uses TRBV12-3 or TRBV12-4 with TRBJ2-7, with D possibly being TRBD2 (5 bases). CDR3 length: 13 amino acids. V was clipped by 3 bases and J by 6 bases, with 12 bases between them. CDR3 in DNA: TGTGCCAGCAGTTTTCAGGAAGCGGCCGAGCAGTACTTC. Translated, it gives CASSFQEAAEQYF.

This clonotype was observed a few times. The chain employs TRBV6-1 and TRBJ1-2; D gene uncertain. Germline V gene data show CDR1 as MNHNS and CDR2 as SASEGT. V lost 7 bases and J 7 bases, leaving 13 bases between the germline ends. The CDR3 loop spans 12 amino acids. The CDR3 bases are TGTGCCAGCATTTCCGACATCGGTGGCTACACCTTC. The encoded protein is CASISDIGGYTF.

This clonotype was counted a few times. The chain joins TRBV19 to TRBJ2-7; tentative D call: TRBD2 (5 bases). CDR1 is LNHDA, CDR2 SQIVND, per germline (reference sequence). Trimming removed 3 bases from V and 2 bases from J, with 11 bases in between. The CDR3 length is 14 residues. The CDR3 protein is CASSIPGRAYEQYF. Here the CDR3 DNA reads TGTGCCAGTAGTATCCCGGGAAGGGCCTACGAGCAGTACTTC. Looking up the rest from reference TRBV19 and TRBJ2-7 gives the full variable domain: DGGITQSPKYLFRKEGQNVTLSCEQNLNHDAMYWYRQDPGQGLRLIYYSQIVNDFQKGDIAEGYSVSREKKESFPLTVTSAQKNPTAFYLCASSIPGRAYEQYFGPGTRLTVT.

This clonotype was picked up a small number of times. CDR3 DNA: TGTGCCAGCAGCCAACGGTTGATCACAGATACGCAGTATTTT. Its translation is CASSQRLITDTQYF. The chain combines TRBV14 with TRBJ2-3, with D hard to call. The CDR3 consists of 14 residues. CDR1 is SGHDN and CDR2 is FVKESK in the germline V gene. Deletions cut 2 bases from V and 2 bases from J, with 8 bases between. The entire variable domain, with the rest obtained from reference TRBV14 and TRBJ2-3, is as follows: EAGVTQFPSHSVIEKGQTVTLRCDPISGHDNLYWYRRVMGKEIKFLLHFVKESKQDESGMPNNRFLAERTGGTYSTLKVQPAELEDSGVYFCASSQRLITDTQYFGPGTRLTVL.